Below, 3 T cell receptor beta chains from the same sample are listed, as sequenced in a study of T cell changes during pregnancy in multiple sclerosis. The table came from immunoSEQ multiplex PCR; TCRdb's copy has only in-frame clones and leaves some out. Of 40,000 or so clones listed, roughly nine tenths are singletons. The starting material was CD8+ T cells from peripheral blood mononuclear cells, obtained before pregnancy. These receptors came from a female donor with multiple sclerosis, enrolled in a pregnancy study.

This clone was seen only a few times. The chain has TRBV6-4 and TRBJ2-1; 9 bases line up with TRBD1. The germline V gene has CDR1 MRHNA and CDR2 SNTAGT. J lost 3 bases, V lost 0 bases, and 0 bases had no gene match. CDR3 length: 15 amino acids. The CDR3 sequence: CASSDSTGGYNEQFF. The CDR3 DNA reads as TGTGCCAGCAGTGACTCGACAGGGGGCTACAATGAGCAGTTCTTC.

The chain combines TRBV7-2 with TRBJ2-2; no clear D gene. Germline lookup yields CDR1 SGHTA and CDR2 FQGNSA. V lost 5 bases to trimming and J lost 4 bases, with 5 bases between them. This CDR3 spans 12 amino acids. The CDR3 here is CASSPSTGELFF. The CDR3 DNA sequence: TGTGCCAGCAGCCCGAGCACCGGGGAGCTGTTTTTT.

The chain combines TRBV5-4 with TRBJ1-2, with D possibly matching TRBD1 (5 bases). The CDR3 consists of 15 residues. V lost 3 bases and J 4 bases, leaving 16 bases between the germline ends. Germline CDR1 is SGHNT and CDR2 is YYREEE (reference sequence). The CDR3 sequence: CASSSPDTEFYGYTF. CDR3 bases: TGTGCCAGCAGCTCCCCGGACACAGAGTTCTATGGCTACACCTTC.